Listed below are T cell receptor beta chains from one sample, sequenced in a study of blood T cell repertoires in COVID-19. Sequencing used immunoSEQ multiplex PCR; TCRdb keeps in-frame clones, though not all of them. The data hold 280,000 or so clones, with roughly 86% observed a single time. The sample comprised peripheral blood. These receptors all stem from a young woman who had recovered from COVID-19. CDR3s include the opening cysteine and the closing phenylalanine or tryptophan. The D gene is left open where the match is weak. Clone size is given for some rows only: seen once, a few or many times, or a class if the clone is expanded.

CDR3nt,CDR3aa,d_gene,v_gene,abundance,j_gene
TGTGCCACCAGCGAGAGCGGTGGCAATCAGCCCCAGCATTTT,CATSESGGNQPQHF,.,TRBV15,.,TRBJ1-5
TGTGCCAGCAGCACGGACAGCAGCTCTGGAAACACCATATATTTT,CASSTDSSSGNTIYF,.,TRBV7-2,.,TRBJ1-3
TGTGCCAGCAGCCCCCCAGAGAGGGACCAAGAGACCCAGTACTTC,CASSPPERDQETQYF,.,TRBV4-2,once,TRBJ2-5
TGTGCCAGCAGCCAAGACGGGAGGGGGAACAATGAGCAGTTCTTC,CASSQDGRGNNEQFF,TRBD2,TRBV3-1/TRBV3-2,.,TRBJ2-1
TGTGCCAGCAGCGGCGACCAGACAGTGGAGACCCAGTACTTC,CASSGDQTVETQYF,.,TRBV9,.,TRBJ2-5
TGTGCCAGCAGTTTAAGCTTCCCGCCAGCGGGGCCTGGAAACACCATATATTTT,CASSLSFPPAGPGNTIYF,.,TRBV27,once,TRBJ1-3
TGTGCCAGCAGCCCCAATCGGAACATTCAGTACTTC,CASSPNRNIQYF,.,TRBV27,.,TRBJ2-4
TGCGCCAGCAGCCAATCGAGCGGGATGAAGAACTCCTACAATGAGCAGTTCTTC,CASSQSSGMKNSYNEQFF,TRBD2,TRBV4-1,.,TRBJ2-1
TGTGCCAGCAGTTTACAGGGATATGGCTACACCTTC,CASSLQGYGYTF,.,TRBV6-2/TRBV6-3,.,TRBJ1-2
TGTGCCAGCAGCGCCACAGGGGGCGAAGGAAATACGCAGTATTTT,CASSATGGEGNTQYF,TRBD1,TRBV2,.,TRBJ2-3
TGTGCCAGCAGCTTTGGGACTAGCGGGAGGCCGAGAGAGACCCAGTACTTC,CASSFGTSGRPRETQYF,TRBD2,TRBV13,.,TRBJ2-5
TGTGCCAGCAGTTCTCTCCTCGAGCAGTACTTC,CASSSLLEQYF,.,TRBV12-3/TRBV12-4,.,TRBJ2-7
TGCGCCAGCAGCTTGGGGACAGGGGGCATCACTGAAGCTTTCTTT,CASSLGTGGITEAFF,TRBD1,TRBV5-1,.,TRBJ1-1
TGTGCCACCAGCAGGGGGTCTGGGGGCAATTCACCCCTCCACTTT,CATSRGSGGNSPLHF,.,TRBV15,.,TRBJ1-6
TGTGCCAGCAGCCGGCGGGGTGCGGGGGCCGGTACAGATACGCAGTATTTT,CASSRRGAGAGTDTQYF,.,TRBV3-1/TRBV3-2,.,TRBJ2-3
TGTGCCAGCAGCAAAGGGAGGTCGTACGAGCAGTACTTC,CASSKGRSYEQYF,.,TRBV21-1,.,TRBJ2-7
TGTGCCAGCAAGTTAGGGAGTAGCGGGGCATCCTACAATGAGCAGTTCTTC,CASKLGSSGASYNEQFF,TRBD2,TRBV11-2,.,TRBJ2-1
TGTGCCAGCAGCTCCGCCCAAGGGACTAGCAGCTACGAGCAGTACTTC,CASSSAQGTSSYEQYF,TRBD2,TRBV9,.,TRBJ2-7
TGTGCCAGCAGCTCGGAACAGGGTTCTGAAGCTTTCTTT,CASSSEQGSEAFF,.,TRBV7-2,.,TRBJ1-1
TGTGCCAGCAGCCCGACTATCGACGAGCAGTACTTC,CASSPTIDEQYF,.,TRBV7-9,few,TRBJ2-7
TGTGCCAGCAGCTTAAGGGGACAAGGGTCCAATGAGCAGTTCTTC,CASSLRGQGSNEQFF,.,TRBV27,.,TRBJ2-1
TGTGCCTGGAGAGGATTCGGGACAGGGGGCTTGGTTGAAAAACTGTTTTTT,CAWRGFGTGGLVEKLFF,TRBD1,TRBV30,.,TRBJ1-4
TGTGCCAGCACCGTTACAGGGAACACTGAAGCTTTCTTT,CASTVTGNTEAFF,.,TRBV6-4,.,TRBJ1-1
TGTGCCAGCAGCTGGGAGGATACGCAGTATTTT,CASSWEDTQYF,.,TRBV5-4,.,TRBJ2-3